The present TCR beta chain was sequenced within a study of shared clonotypes between healthy human individuals. Overall study context: Each donor's CD4 naive and CD4 memory cells filled three plates apiece, CD8 naive two, and CD8 memory one. General study points: Donor scarcity curtailed the genetic and exposure-history diversity represented herein. The authors sampled blood alone, and tissue repertoires likely differ.

Method: immunoSEQ multiplex PCR; TCRdb's copy keeps in-frame clones and lacks some. The data hold about 1.5 million clones, with 98% observed a single time. This clone appeared a few times. Antigen unknown. Trimming at V came to 0 bases and at J to 5 bases, leaving 11 bases not matched to a gene. The CDR3 has 17 residues. CDR1 and CDR2 from the germline V gene are SGHRS and YFSETQ. This receptor was identified in a man under 40 in good health. Sequencing input: naive CD4+ T cells sorted from blood. Subset denoted: CD45RA+ positively selected. This chain joins TRBV5-1 and TRBJ2-7, with 10 bases lining up with TRBD2. The CDR3, as DNA: TGCGCCAGCAGCTTGGGCCTAGCGGGAGTTTACGTCAACGAGCAGTACTTC. Translating gives CASSLGLAGVYVNEQYF.